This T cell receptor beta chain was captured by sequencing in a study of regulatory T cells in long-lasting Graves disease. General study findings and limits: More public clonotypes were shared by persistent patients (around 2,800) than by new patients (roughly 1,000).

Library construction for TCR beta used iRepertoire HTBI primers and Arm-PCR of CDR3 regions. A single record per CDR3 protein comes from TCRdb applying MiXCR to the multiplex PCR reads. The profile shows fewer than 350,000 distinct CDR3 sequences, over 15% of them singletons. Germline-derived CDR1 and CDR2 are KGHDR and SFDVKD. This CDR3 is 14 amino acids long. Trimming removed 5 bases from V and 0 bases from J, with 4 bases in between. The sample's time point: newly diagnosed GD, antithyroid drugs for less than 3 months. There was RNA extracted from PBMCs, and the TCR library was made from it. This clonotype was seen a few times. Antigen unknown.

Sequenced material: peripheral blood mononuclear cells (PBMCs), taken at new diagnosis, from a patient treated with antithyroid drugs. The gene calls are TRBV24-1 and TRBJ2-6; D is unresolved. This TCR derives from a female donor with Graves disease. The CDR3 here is CATSGDSGANVLTF. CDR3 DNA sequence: TGTGCCACCAGTGGTGACTCTGGGGCCAACGTCCTGACTTTC.